This T cell receptor (beta chain) appears in the sequencing data of a study of PD-1 blockade in classical Hodgkin lymphoma. Study-wide results and caveats: Baseline diversity resembling that of newly diagnosed patients was seen in complete responders. Significantly greater TCR diversity emerged by C4D1 in CD4+ cells but not CD8+ cells.

Only in-frame clones appear in the TCRdb table, and some are missing; sequencing was by immunoSEQ multiplex PCR. Here the sample spans 20,000 to 25,000 clones, under 85% being singletons. Of note for this clone: Its antigen remains unknown.

Described time point: cycle 4 day 1 (C4D1), after six to seven weeks of nivolumab. Brentuximab vedotin exposure varied, and every patient relapsed after autologous stem cell transplantation. Patients had relapsed/refractory classical Hodgkin lymphoma with complete response, partial response or progressive disease as best response. V was cut by 0 bases and J by 1 base, with 7 bases left in between. The CDR3 totals 15 residues. Germline assignment: CDR1 SGHVS and CDR2 FNYEAQ. This chain links TRBV7-6 with TRBJ2-1; no clear D gene. Material: peripheral blood mononuclear cells (PBMCs), obtained before the fourth cycle of nivolumab. The source of this sequence is a human donor with classical Hodgkin lymphoma. The CDR3 spells CASSLAVASYNEQFF. CDR3 sequence (DNA): TGTGCCAGCAGCTTAGCGGTGGCGTCCTACAATGAGCAGTTCTTC.